This T cell receptor beta chain was identified during a study of T cell therapy after organ transplantation. Study summary: CMV-specific T cells, median 1.92 x 10^8, were given as 2 to 6 intravenous infusions.

To note about this clone: No antigen is known for it.

The time point denotes: 20-29 weeks after completion of therapy. The protocol was immunoSEQ multiplex PCR, while the TCRdb copy is restricted to in-frame clones and leaves out a portion. The top ten hold roughly 40% of the sample, which has about 3,600 clones, around 63% seen once. Study-level findings and limits: Low CD8+ T cell yield possibly reduced coverage, hiding nonresponder expansions.

CDR1 ENHRY and CDR2 SYGVKD come from the germline V gene. V lost 3 bases, J lost 0 bases, and 14 bases lay in between. There are 16 residues in the CDR3. This receptor was obtained from a human patient who had received a solid organ transplant and had CMV disease. Some T cells may be transferred from the graft donor. The J gene is TRBJ1-2, the V gene TRBV10-3, with D perhaps TRBD1 (5 bases). Source: CD8+ T cells from blood, taken after autologous CMV-specific T cell therapy. DNA for the CDR3: TGTGCCATCAGTGAAGGAGGGGCCGGATCTAACTATGGCTACACCTTC. Translation gives CAISEGGAGSNYGYTF.